This entry is about one T cell receptor beta chain. Its target is unknown. Each donor's blood draw was approximately 10 milliliters of peripheral blood. Total RNA extraction produced at least 5.5 micrograms (per sample) for the study. This sample is drawn from a study of blood T cells in healthy people across ages. Study-level points and caveats: TCR beta diversity tracked closely with naive T cell percentage. Unsorted PBMC input precluded a conclusive naive versus antigen-experienced comparison.

A J-beta primer mix and a sample-barcoded 5' primer were used in a second PCR of roughly 6 to 12 cycles. Each CDR3 protein gets one entry after TCRdb re-called the 5' RACE reads with MiXCR. Of 850,000 to 1,000,000 distinct CDR3 sequences listed, 48% are singletons. Sample: blood. This TCR derives from a man aged 25-40 years in good health.

CDR3 nucleotide sequence: TGTGCCAGCAGCCCATTAGATGGGGGACGGTATAATTCACCCCTCCACTTT. It codes for CASSPLDGGRYNSPLHF. This chain links TRBV9 with TRBJ1-6; D possibly corresponds to TRBD1 (5 bases). Germline V gene lookup returns CDR1 SGDLS and CDR2 YYNGEE. With 4 bases removed from V and 4 bases from J, the gap between germline ends came to 18 bases. CDR3 length: 17 amino acids.